This T cell receptor beta chain was sequenced in a study of blood T cell repertoires in COVID-19. The V and J ends lost 0 bases and 2 bases respectively, with 12 bases between them. Germline assignment: CDR1 SGHNT and CDR2 YYREEE (reference sequence). The CDR3 has 15 residues. Repertoires were generated with immunoSEQ multiplex PCR, while TCRdb's copy carries only in-frame clones and drops some. The top ten clones hold 1.5% to 2% of a sample with approximately 500,000 clones, 88% of them seen once. Sample: PBMCs or T cells enriched from blood (not recorded which). The chain employs TRBV5-4 and TRBJ2-7; a weak D match, TRBD1 (5 bases). This TCR was sampled from a woman between 40 and 50 years old who had recovered from COVID-19. The CDR3 loop reads CASSLGSQGTYEQYF. CDR3 DNA sequence: TGTGCCAGCAGCTTGGGGTCTCAGGGAACCTACGAGCAGTACTTC.